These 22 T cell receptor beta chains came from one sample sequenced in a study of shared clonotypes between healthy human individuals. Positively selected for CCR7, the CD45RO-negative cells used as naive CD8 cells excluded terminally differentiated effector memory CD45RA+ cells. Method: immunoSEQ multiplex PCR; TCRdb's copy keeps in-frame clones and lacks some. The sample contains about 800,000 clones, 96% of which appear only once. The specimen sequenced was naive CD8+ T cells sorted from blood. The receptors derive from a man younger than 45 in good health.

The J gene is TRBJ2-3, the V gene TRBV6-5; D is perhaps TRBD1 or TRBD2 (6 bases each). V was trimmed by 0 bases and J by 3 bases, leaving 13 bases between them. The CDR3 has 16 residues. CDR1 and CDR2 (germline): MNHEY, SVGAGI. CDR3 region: CASSYSGGEITDTQYF. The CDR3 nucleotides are TGTGCCAGCAGTTACTCCGGGGGCGAAATTACAGATACGCAGTATTTT.

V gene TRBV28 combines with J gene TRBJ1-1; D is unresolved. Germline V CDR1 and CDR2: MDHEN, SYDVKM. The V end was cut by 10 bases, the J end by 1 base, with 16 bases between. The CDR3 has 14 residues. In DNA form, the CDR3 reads TGTGCCACTACCTGGGTGAACGGGAACACTGAAGCTTTCTTT. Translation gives CATTWVNGNTEAFF.

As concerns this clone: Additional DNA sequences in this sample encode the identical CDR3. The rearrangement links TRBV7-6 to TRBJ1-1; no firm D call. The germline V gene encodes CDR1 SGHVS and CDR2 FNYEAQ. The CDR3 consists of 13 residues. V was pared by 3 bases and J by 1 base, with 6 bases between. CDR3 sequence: CASSLGANTEAFF. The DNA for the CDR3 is TGTGCCAGCAGCTTGGGTGCGAACACTGAAGCTTTCTTT.

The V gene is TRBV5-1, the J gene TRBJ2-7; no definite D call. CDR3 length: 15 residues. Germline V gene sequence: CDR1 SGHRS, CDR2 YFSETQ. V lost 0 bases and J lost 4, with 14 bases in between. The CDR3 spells CASSLVAGPSYEQYF. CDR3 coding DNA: TGCGCCAGCAGCTTGGTGGCAGGCCCATCGTACGAGCAGTACTTC.

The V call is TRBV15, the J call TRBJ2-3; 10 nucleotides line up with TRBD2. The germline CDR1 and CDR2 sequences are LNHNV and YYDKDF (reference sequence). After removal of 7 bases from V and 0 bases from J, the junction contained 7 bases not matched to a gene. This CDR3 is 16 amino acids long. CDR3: CATTSGLAISTDTQYF. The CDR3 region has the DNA TGTGCCACCACCTCGGGACTAGCGATTAGCACAGATACGCAGTATTTT.

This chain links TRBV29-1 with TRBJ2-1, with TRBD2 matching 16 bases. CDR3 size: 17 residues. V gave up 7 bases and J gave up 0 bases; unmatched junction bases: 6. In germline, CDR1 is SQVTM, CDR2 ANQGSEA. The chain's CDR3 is CSGEGLAGGSSYNEQFF. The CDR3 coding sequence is TGCAGCGGGGAGGGACTAGCGGGAGGGAGCTCCTACAATGAGCAGTTCTTC.

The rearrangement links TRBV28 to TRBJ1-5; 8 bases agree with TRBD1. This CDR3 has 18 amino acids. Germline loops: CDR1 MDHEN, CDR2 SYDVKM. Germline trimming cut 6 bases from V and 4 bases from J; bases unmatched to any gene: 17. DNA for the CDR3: TGTGCCAGCAGCCCCTTCCAGGGGGCGACGGTCGGGAATCAGCCCCAGCATTTT. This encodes CASSPFQGATVGNQPQHF.

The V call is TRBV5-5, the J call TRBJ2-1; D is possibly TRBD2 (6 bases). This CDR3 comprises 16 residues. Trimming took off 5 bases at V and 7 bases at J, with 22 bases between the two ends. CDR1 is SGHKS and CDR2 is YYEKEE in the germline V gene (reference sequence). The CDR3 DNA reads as TGTGCCAGCAGTGAACGTACTCGGGGAGGTGGTAATGAGCAGTTCTTC. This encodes CASSERTRGGGNEQFF.

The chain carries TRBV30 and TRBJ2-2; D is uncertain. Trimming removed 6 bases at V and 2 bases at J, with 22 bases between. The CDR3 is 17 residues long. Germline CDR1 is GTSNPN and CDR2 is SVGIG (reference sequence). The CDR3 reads CACPISGAAINTGELFF. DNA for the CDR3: TGTGCCTGTCCGATATCGGGTGCAGCAATTAACACCGGGGAGCTGTTTTTT.

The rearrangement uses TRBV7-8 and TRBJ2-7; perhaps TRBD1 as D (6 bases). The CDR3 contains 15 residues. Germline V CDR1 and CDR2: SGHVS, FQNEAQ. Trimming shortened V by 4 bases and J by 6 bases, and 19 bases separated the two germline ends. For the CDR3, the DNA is TGTGCCAGCAGCTACGAGGGGGTTTGGACCGCCGAGCAGTACTTC. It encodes CASSYEGVWTAEQYF.

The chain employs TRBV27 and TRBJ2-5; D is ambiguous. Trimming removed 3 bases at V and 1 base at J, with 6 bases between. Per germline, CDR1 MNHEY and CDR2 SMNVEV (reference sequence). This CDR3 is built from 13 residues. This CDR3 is CASSLWGQETQYF. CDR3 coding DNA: TGTGCCAGCAGTTTGTGGGGCCAAGAGACCCAGTACTTC.

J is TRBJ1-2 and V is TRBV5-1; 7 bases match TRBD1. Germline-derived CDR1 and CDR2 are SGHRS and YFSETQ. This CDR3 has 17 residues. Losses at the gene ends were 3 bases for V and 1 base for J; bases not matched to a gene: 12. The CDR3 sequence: CASSSNTPDRSNYGYTF. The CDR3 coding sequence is TGCGCCAGCAGCTCAAATACCCCGGACAGGAGTAACTATGGCTACACCTTC. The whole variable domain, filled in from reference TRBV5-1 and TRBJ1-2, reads KAGVTQTPRYLIKTRGQQVTLSCSPISGHRSVSWYQQTPGQGLQFLFEYFSETQRNKGNFPGRFSGRQFSNSRSEMNVSTLELGDSALYLCASSSNTPDRSNYGYTFGSGTRLTVV.

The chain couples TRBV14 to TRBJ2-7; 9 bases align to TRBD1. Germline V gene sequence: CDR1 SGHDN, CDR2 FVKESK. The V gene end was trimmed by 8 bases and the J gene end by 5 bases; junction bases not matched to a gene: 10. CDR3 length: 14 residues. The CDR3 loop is CASSLGQGRNEQYF. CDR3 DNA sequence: TGTGCCAGCTCCCTGGGACAGGGTCGGAACGAGCAGTACTTC. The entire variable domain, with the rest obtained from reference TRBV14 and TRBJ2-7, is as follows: EAGVTQFPSHSVIEKGQTVTLRCDPISGHDNLYWYRRVMGKEIKFLLHFVKESKQDESGMPNNRFLAERTGGTYSTLKVQPAELEDSGVYFCASSLGQGRNEQYFGPGTRLTVT.

The CDR3 protein is CASSVEGSVSYNEQFF. For the CDR3, the DNA is TGTGCCAGCAGCGTAGAGGGTAGCGTTTCCTACAATGAGCAGTTCTTC. The chain couples TRBV9 to TRBJ2-1; a possible D gene is TRBD2 (5 bases). Trimming stripped 0 bases from V and 1 base from J, with 11 bases between. CDR1 and CDR2 from the germline V gene are SGDLS and YYNGEE. The CDR3 consists of 16 residues.

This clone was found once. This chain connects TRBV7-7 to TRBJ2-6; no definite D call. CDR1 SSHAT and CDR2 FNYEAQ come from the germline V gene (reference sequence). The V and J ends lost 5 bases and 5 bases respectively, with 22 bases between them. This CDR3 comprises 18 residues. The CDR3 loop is CASSALPKCQSRANVLTF. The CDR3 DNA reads TGTGCCAGCAGCGCACTGCCTAAGTGCCAAAGTCGGGCCAACGTCCTGACTTTC.

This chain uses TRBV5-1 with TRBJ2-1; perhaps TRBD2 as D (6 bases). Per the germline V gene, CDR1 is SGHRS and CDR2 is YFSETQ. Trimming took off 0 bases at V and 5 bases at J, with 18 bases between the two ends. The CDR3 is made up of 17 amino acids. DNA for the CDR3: TGCGCCAGCAGCTTGGGCCCCGCGGGAACCTATAACAATGAGCAGTTCTTC. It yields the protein CASSLGPAGTYNNEQFF.

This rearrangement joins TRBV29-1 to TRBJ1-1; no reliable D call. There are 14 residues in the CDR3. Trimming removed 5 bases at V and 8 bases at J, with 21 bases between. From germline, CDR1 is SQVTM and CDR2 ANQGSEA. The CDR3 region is CSVSEPVETVEAFF. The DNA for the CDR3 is TGCAGCGTTTCTGAACCGGTGGAAACAGTAGAAGCTTTCTTT.

The CDR3 protein is CASSPFIADRVETQYF. The DNA for the CDR3 is TGTGCCAGCAGTCCCTTCATCGCCGACAGGGTGGAGACCCAGTACTTC. The chain is built from TRBV27 and TRBJ2-5; 7 nucleotides match TRBD1. Germline V gives CDR1 MNHEY, CDR2 SMNVEV (reference sequence). The CDR3 consists of 16 residues. The V gene end was trimmed by 5 bases and the J gene end by 5 bases; junction bases not matched to a gene: 14.

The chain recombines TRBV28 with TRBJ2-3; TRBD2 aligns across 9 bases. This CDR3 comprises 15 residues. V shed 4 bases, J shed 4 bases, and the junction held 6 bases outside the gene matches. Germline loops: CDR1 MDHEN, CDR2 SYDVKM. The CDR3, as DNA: TGTGCCAGCAGTTGGGGCGGGAGGGCAGCAGATACGCAGTATTTT. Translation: CASSWGGRAADTQYF. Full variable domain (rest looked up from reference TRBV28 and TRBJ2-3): DVKVTQSSRYLVKRTGEKVFLECVQDMDHENMFWYRQDPGLGLRLIYFSYDVKMKEKGDIPEGYSVSREKKERFSLILESASTNQTSMYLCASSWGGRAADTQYFGPGTRLTVL.

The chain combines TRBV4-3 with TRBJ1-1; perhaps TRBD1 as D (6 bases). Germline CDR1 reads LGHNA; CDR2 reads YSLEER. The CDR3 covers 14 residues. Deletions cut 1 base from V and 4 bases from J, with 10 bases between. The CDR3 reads CASSQVRGPTEAFF. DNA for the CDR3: TGCGCCAGCAGCCAAGTTCGGGGGCCCACTGAAGCTTTCTTT.

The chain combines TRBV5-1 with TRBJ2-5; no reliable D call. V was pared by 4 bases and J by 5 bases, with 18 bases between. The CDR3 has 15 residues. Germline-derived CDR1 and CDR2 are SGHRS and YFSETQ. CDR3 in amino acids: CASSPDGFARETQYF. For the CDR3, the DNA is TGCGCCAGCAGCCCGGACGGGTTTGCAAGGGAGACCCAGTACTTC. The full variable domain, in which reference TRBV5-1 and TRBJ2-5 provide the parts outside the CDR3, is KAGVTQTPRYLIKTRGQQVTLSCSPISGHRSVSWYQQTPGQGLQFLFEYFSETQRNKGNFPGRFSGRQFSNSRSEMNVSTLELGDSALYLCASSPDGFARETQYFGPGTRLLVL.

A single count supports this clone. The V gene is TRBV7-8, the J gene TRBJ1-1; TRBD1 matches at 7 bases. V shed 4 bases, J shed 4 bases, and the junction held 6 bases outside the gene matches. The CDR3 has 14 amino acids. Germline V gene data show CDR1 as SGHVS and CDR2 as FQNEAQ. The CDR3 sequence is CASSSRDRGTEAFF. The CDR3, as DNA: TGTGCCAGCAGCTCCCGGGACAGAGGCACTGAAGCTTTCTTT.